Shown below are 18 T cell receptor beta chains from a single sample sequenced in a study of T cell responses to AZD1222 COVID-19 vaccine. TCRdb keeps only in-frame clones here, not all; method: immunoSEQ multiplex PCR. This table has 100,000 to 120,000 clones, 80% to 95% appearing once. Source: peripheral blood, taken 28 days after the second AZD1222 dose. The receptors derive from an adult who received the AZD1222 COVID-19 vaccine.

The chain has TRBV27 and TRBJ1-1, with D maybe TRBD1 (5 bases). Germline loops: CDR1 MNHEY, CDR2 SMNVEV (reference sequence). The CDR3 spans 14 residues. V was clipped by 6 bases and J by 1 base, with 12 bases between them. CDR3 residues: CASSETVQNTEAFF. The CDR3 DNA reads TGTGCCAGCAGCGAGACAGTGCAGAACACTGAAGCTTTCTTT.

This sequence joins TRBV7-2 and TRBJ1-1; 7 bases map to TRBD1. The length of the CDR3 is 14 residues. The V gene end was trimmed by 3 bases and the J gene end by 1 base; junction bases not matched to a gene: 2. The germline CDR1 and CDR2 sequences are SGHTA and FQGNSA. CDR3 sequence: CASSFQGENTEAFF. Written as DNA, the CDR3 is TGTGCCAGCAGCTTTCAGGGGGAGAACACTGAAGCTTTCTTT.

This chain links TRBV14 with TRBJ2-1; 10 bases are a match to TRBD2. The trim removed 5 bases at V and 7 bases at J, leaving 11 bases unmatched. The CDR3 length is 16 residues. CDR1 is SGHDN, CDR2 FVKESK, per germline. The CDR3 coding sequence is TGTGCCAGCAGCTCCCTAGCGGGGGCCCAAGGTAATGAGCAGTTCTTC. This encodes CASSSLAGAQGNEQFF.

This clone has only one observation. The V and J genes are TRBV30 and TRBJ1-3, with unresolved D. This CDR3 contains 16 residues. V was clipped by 0 bases and J by 9 bases, with 21 bases between them. The germline V gene encodes CDR1 GTSNPN and CDR2 SVGIG (reference sequence). The DNA of the CDR3 is TGTGCCTGGAGTGTACCATGGGCGACCCGGGAGGGCACCATATATTTT. It is translated as CAWSVPWATREGTIYF.

The rearrangement links TRBV5-1 to TRBJ2-1, with 7 nucleotides matching TRBD2. In germline, CDR1 is SGHRS, CDR2 YFSETQ. V trimming: 4 bases; J trimming: 7 bases; junction bases outside the gene matches: 11. The CDR3 length is 15 residues. Here the CDR3 reads CASSLGLGIENEQFF. The CDR3 bases are TGCGCCAGCAGCCTTGGACTAGGAATTGAGAATGAGCAGTTCTTC.

J is TRBJ2-4 and V is TRBV28; the match to TRBD2 covers 16 bases. Germline V gene data show CDR1 as MDHEN and CDR2 as SYDVKM. V trimming: 2 bases; J trimming: 6 bases; junction bases outside the gene matches: 7. The CDR3 is made up of 18 amino acids. Written as DNA, the CDR3 is TGTGCCAGCAGTTTACCCGGGACTAGCGGGGGGGTATTAAACATTCAGTACTTC. Its translation: CASSLPGTSGGVLNIQYF. Full variable domain (rest looked up from reference TRBV28 and TRBJ2-4): DVKVTQSSRYLVKRTGEKVFLECVQDMDHENMFWYRQDPGLGLRLIYFSYDVKMKEKGDIPEGYSVSREKKERFSLILESASTNQTSMYLCASSLPGTSGGVLNIQYFGAGTRLSVL.

The chain uses TRBV19 and TRBJ1-5, with a tentative D call TRBD1 (6 bases). Trimming removed 11 bases at V and 4 bases at J, with 18 bases between. CDR1 is LNHDA and CDR2 is SQIVND in the germline V gene (reference sequence). The CDR3 extends over 14 amino acids. The CDR3, as DNA: TGTGCCGCAACAGGGCAGGGGAAAAATCAGCCCCAGCATTTT. Protein sequence: CAATGQGKNQPQHF. Filled out from reference TRBV19 and TRBJ1-5, the complete variable domain reads DGGITQSPKYLFRKEGQNVTLSCEQNLNHDAMYWYRQDPGQGLRLIYYSQIVNDFQKGDIAEGYSVSREKKESFPLTVTSAQKNPTAFYLCAATGQGKNQPQHFGDGTRLSIL.

The gene calls are TRBV25-1 and TRBJ1-1; the match to TRBD1 covers 10 bases. Looked up from germline, CDR1 is MGHDK and CDR2 is SYGVNS. The CDR3 sequence is 17 residues long. J lost 4 bases, V lost 3 bases, and 11 bases had no gene match. CDR3 nucleotide sequence: TGTGCCAGCAGTGACCCCCGGACAGGGGGTAGTGGCACTGAAGCTTTCTTT. Translation gives CASSDPRTGGSGTEAFF.

This clone was observed a single time. The rearrangement joins TRBV5-1 to TRBJ2-2; 8 positions match TRBD1. V shed 4 bases and J 3 bases; nucleotides not matched to a gene: 11. The germline V gene has CDR1 SGHRS and CDR2 YFSETQ. There are 17 residues in the CDR3. In DNA form, the CDR3 reads TGCGCCAGCAGCGAAACTAAACAGGGGGGAGACACCGGGGAGCTGTTTTTT. Amino acid sequence: CASSETKQGGDTGELFF. The whole variable domain, filled in from reference TRBV5-1 and TRBJ2-2, reads KAGVTQTPRYLIKTRGQQVTLSCSPISGHRSVSWYQQTPGQGLQFLFEYFSETQRNKGNFPGRFSGRQFSNSRSEMNVSTLELGDSALYLCASSETKQGGDTGELFFGEGSRLTVL.

The genes are TRBV7-3 and TRBJ1-1, with 8 positions matching TRBD1. Germline CDR1 SGHTA, CDR2 FQGTGA. V was pared by 2 bases and J by 3 bases, with 2 bases of the junction left unmatched. This CDR3 region has 14 residues. Here the CDR3 reads CASSLLGQDTEAFF. The CDR3 DNA sequence: TGTGCCAGCAGCTTACTGGGACAGGACACTGAAGCTTTCTTT.

V and J are TRBV3-1 (or the pseudogene TRBV3-2) and TRBJ2-3; D is undetermined. Germline-derived CDR1 and CDR2 are LGHDT and YNNKEL (reference sequence). This CDR3 is built from 14 residues. Trimming stripped 0 bases from V and 5 bases from J, with 9 bases between. For the CDR3, the DNA is TGTGCCAGCAGCCAAGAATCCGTAAGAGATACGCAGTATTTT. Its protein is CASSQESVRDTQYF.

The gene calls are TRBV7-2 and TRBJ1-2; no firm D call. This CDR3 spans 14 amino acids. Germline CDR1 and CDR2: SGHTA and FQGNSA. The V end lost 5 bases, the J end lost 2 bases, and 12 bases lay between the germline ends. Here the CDR3 reads CASSKDGTNYGYTF. The DNA for the CDR3 is TGTGCCAGCAGCAAGGACGGCACGAACTATGGCTACACCTTC. The complete variable domain, with remaining parts taken from reference TRBV7-2 and TRBJ1-2, reads GAGVSQSPSNKVTEKGKDVELRCDPISGHTALYWYRQSLGQGLEFLIYFQGNSAPDKSGLPSDRFSAERTGGSVSTLTIQRTQQEDSAVYLCASSKDGTNYGYTFGSGTRLTVV.

This chain joins TRBV29-1 and TRBJ1-2; no reliable D call. Germline loops: CDR1 SQVTM, CDR2 ANQGSEA. The length of the CDR3 is 11 residues. V was cut by 6 bases and J by 7 bases, with 12 bases left in between. The CDR3 protein is CSVWGQSGYTF. CDR3 coding DNA: TGCAGCGTCTGGGGTCAGAGTGGCTACACCTTC.

The chain combines TRBV3-1 (or the pseudogene TRBV3-2) with TRBJ2-1; D is perhaps TRBD2 (7 bases). Looked up from germline, CDR1 is LGHDT and CDR2 is YNNKEL (reference sequence). The CDR3 is made up of 16 amino acids. The V and J ends lost 4 bases and 0 bases respectively, with 13 bases between them. CDR3 region: CASSPWGGPSYNEQFF. The CDR3 DNA reads as TGTGCCAGCAGCCCTTGGGGGGGGCCCTCCTACAATGAGCAGTTCTTC.

This chain joins TRBV7-3 and TRBJ2-7, with a possible D match to TRBD1 (6 bases). Germline V gene data show CDR1 as SGHTA and CDR2 as FQGTGA. V gave up 6 bases and J gave up 0 bases, with 18 bases separating them. The CDR3 loop spans 16 amino acids. The CDR3 spells CASRSTLGTNSYEQYF. As DNA, the CDR3 is TGTGCCAGCAGGTCCACACTTGGGACAAACTCCTACGAGCAGTACTTC.

V and J are TRBV4-1 and TRBJ1-2; a possible D gene is TRBD1 (5 bases). Trimming stripped 3 bases from V and 5 bases from J, with 7 bases between. Germline CDR1 MGHRA, CDR2 YSYEKL. The CDR3 has 12 amino acids. The CDR3 DNA is TGCGCCAGCAGCCATGACAGATATGGCTACACCTTC. Translation: CASSHDRYGYTF.

The chain uses TRBV10-1 and TRBJ1-5; D not certain. The CDR3 is made up of 13 amino acids. Trimming stripped 2 bases from V and 7 bases from J, with 9 bases between. Germline V gene lookup returns CDR1 WNHNN and CDR2 SYGVQD (reference sequence). CDR3 bases: TGCGCCAGCAGTGAGACCCTTAGGCAGCCCCAGCATTTT. It is translated as CASSETLRQPQHF.

This sequence joins TRBV5-4 and TRBJ2-2, with no clear D. The germline V and J ends were trimmed by 3 bases and 2 bases, with 11 bases remaining between them. Germline assignment: CDR1 SGHNT and CDR2 YYREEE (reference sequence). This CDR3 is 15 amino acids long. The CDR3 DNA sequence: TGTGCCAGCAGCTCACGACTGGGAAACACCGGGGAGCTGTTTTTT. As protein: CASSSRLGNTGELFF.